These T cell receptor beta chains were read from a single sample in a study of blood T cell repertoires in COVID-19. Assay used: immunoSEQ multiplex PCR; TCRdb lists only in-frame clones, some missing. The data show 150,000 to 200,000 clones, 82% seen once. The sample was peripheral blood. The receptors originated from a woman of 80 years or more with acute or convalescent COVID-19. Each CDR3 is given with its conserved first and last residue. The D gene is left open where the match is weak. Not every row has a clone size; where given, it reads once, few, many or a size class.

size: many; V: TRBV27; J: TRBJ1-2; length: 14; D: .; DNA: TGTGCCAGCAGTTTATCGGGGGGGAGCGGAGGCTACACCTTC; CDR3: CASSLSGGSGGYTF
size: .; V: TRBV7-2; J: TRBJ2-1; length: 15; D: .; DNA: TGTGCCAGCAGCTTAGGCCTAGGCGAGGGCGATGAGCAGTTCTTC; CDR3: CASSLGLGEGDEQFF
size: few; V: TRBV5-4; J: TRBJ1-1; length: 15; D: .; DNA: TGTGCCAGCAGCTTGGAAGGGGAGGCGAACACTGAAGCTTTCTTT; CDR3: CASSLEGEANTEAFF
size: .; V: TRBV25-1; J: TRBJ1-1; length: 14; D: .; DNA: TGTGCCAGCAGTGAATTTGGGGAGGTAACTGAAGCTTTCTTT; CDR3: CASSEFGEVTEAFF
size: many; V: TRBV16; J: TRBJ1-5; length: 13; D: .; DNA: TGTGCCAGCAGCCAAGCAGGGTTTCAGCCCCAGCATTTT; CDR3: CASSQAGFQPQHF
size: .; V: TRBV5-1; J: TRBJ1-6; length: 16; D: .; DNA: TGCGCCAGCAGCTCCCTAGGAGGAATGCTGAATTCACCCCTCCACTTT; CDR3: CASSSLGGMLNSPLHF
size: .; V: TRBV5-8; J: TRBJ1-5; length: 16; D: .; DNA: TGTGCCAGCAGCCGCGAGACAGGTCAGAGCAATCAGCCCCAGCATTTT; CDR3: CASSRETGQSNQPQHF
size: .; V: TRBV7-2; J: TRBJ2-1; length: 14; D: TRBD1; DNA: TGTGCCAGCAGCTGGACAGGGGGCACGAATGAGCAGTTCTTC; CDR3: CASSWTGGTNEQFF
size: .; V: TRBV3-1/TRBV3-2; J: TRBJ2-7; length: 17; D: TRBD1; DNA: TGTGCCAGCAGCCAAGCGCCGGGACAGGGGGCCGCCTACGAGCAGTACTTC; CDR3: CASSQAPGQGAAYEQYF
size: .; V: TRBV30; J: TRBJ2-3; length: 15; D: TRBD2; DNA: TGTGCCTGGAGTGTACTTCCTAGCGGTGCAGATACGCAGTATTTT; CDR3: CAWSVLPSGADTQYF
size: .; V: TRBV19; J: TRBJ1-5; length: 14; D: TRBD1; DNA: TGTGCCGCCCAGACAGGGTCTTGCAATCAGCCCCAGCATTTT; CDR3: CAAQTGSCNQPQHF
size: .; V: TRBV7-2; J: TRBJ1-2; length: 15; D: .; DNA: TGTGCCAGCAGTTCACCACAGGAGTTCAACTATGGCTACACCTTC; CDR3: CASSSPQEFNYGYTF
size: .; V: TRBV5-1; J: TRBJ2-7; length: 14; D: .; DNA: TGCGCCAGCAGCGATGACAGGTTCCCCTACGAGCAGTACTTC; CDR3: CASSDDRFPYEQYF
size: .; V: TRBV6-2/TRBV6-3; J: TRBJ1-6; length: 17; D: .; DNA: TGTGCCAGCAGTTCGAGTCTGCGTAGCTCCTATAATTCACCCCTCCACTTT; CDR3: CASSSSLRSSYNSPLHF
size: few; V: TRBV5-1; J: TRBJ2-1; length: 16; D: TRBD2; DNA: TGCGCCAGCAGCTTGGAGACTAGCCGCGGTGGAAATGAGCAGTTCTTC; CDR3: CASSLETSRGGNEQFF
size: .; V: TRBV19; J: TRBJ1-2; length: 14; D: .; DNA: TGTGCCAGTAGTATTGAGGGTACGGGATATGGCTACACCTTC; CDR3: CASSIEGTGYGYTF
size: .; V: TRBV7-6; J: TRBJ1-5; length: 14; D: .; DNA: TGTGCCAGCAGCTTAGTTTTAGACGGGCAGCCCCAGCATTTT; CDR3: CASSLVLDGQPQHF
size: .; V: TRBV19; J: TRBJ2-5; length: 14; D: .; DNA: TGTGCCAGTAGTCGCAACCGGGACACCGGGACCCAGTACTTC; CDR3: CASSRNRDTGTQYF
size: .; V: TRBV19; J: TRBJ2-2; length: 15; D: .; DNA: TGTGCCAGCAGACAGGGAGGATTGTACACCGGGGAGCTGTTTTTT; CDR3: CASRQGGLYTGELFF
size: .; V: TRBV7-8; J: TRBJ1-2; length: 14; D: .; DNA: TGTGCCAGCAGCTTGACAGCTTCCAACTATGGCTACACCTTC; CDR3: CASSLTASNYGYTF
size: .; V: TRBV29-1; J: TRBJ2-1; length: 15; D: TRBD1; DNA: TGCAGCGTTGAAGAGATCAGGGACAGCTACAATGAGCAGTTCTTC; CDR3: CSVEEIRDSYNEQFF
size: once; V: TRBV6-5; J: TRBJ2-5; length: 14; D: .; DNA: TGTGCCAGCAGTTATTTGATCGGAGGTGAGACCCAGTACTTC; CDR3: CASSYLIGGETQYF
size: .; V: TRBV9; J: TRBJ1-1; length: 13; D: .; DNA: TGTGCCAGCAGCGTAGGCGGGGTCTCTGAAGCTTTCTTT; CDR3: CASSVGGVSEAFF
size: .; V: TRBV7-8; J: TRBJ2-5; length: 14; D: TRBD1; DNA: TGTGCCAGCAGCCCTGGGACAGCCCAAGAGACCCAGTACTTC; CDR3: CASSPGTAQETQYF
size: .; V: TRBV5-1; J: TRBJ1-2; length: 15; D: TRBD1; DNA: TGCGCCAGCAGCTTCCCCGGGACAGGGACATATGGCTACACCTTC; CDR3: CASSFPGTGTYGYTF
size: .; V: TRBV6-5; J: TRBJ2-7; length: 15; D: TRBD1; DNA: TGTGCCAGCAAAATGACAGGGTGGAGCTCCTACGAGCAGTACTTC; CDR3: CASKMTGWSSYEQYF
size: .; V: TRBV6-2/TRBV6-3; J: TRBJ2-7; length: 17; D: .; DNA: TGTGCCAGCAGTTACTCCGTCACCGGGAGTTTCTCCTACGAGCAGTACTTC; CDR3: CASSYSVTGSFSYEQYF
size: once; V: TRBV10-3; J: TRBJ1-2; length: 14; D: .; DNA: TGTGCCATCAGTGGGCCGGAGACTCGGTATGGCTACACCTTC; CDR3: CAISGPETRYGYTF
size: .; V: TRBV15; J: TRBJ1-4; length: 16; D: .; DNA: TGTGCCACCAGCAGCCTCCAGCGAGGGGGAAGTGAAAAACTGTTTTTT; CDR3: CATSSLQRGGSEKLFF
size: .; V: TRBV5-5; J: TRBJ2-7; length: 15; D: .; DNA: TGTGCCAGCAGCTTGTCCTTGTCAAGCGCCTACGAGCAGTACTTC; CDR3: CASSLSLSSAYEQYF
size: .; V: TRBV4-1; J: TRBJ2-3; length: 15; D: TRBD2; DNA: TGCGCCAGCAGCCAAGATCGGGAGGGCACAGATACGCAGTATTTT; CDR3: CASSQDREGTDTQYF
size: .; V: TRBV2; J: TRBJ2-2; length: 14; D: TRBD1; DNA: TGTGCCGCCACCGGGACAGTGAACACCGGGGAGCTGTTTTTT; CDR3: CAATGTVNTGELFF
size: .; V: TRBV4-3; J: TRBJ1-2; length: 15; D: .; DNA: TGCGCCAGCAGCCAAGTGGAGACAGGCAACTTTCGCTACACCTTC; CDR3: CASSQVETGNFRYTF